These 11 T cell receptor beta chains originate from one sample sequenced in a study of control samples from healthy donors and cancer patients. Produced via immunoSEQ multiplex PCR; TCRdb's table is partial and in-frame only. The data show about 140,000 clones, about 89% seen once. What was sequenced was blood. These receptors were taken from a man aged 18 to 29 in good health.

The chain carries TRBV6-1 and TRBJ1-1; TRBD1 might be the D (6 bases). The CDR3 contains 13 residues. The V gene lost 3 bases and the J gene lost 7 bases, with 12 bases spanning the gap. Germline-derived CDR1 and CDR2 are MNHNS and SASEGT. The CDR3 coding sequence is TGTGCCAGCAGTGAGTGGGGGGCATATGAAGCTTTCTTT. It translates to CASSEWGAYEAFF.

The CDR3 region has the DNA TGCGCCAGCAGCCAAGTACCGATTGGAGCGGGGGCGAACAATGAGCAGTTCTTC. Translating it yields CASSQVPIGAGANNEQFF. The chain links TRBV4-1 to TRBJ2-1; TRBD2 matches at 8 bases. This CDR3 region has 18 residues. J was trimmed by 5 bases and V by 1 base; bases with no gene match: 13. CDR1 MGHRA and CDR2 YSYEKL come from the germline V gene.

This chain joins TRBV14 and TRBJ1-1; D not certain. Germline CDR1 reads SGHDN; CDR2 reads FVKESK. V lost 0 bases and J 5 bases, leaving 13 bases between the germline ends. The CDR3 has 15 amino acids. The CDR3 loop is CASSQDGSVGTEAFF. DNA for the CDR3: TGTGCCAGCAGCCAAGATGGGAGCGTTGGGACTGAAGCTTTCTTT.

This rearrangement joins TRBV6-1 to TRBJ1-3, with D uncertain. Trimming took 2 bases from V and 0 from J, leaving 8 bases between them. The length of the CDR3 is 15 residues. Germline V gives CDR1 MNHNS, CDR2 SASEGT. The CDR3, as DNA: TGTGCCAGCAGTGAAATGAGAGTCTCTGGAAACACCATATATTTT. Its protein product is CASSEMRVSGNTIYF.

This chain connects TRBV27 to TRBJ2-7; maybe TRBD1 (6 bases). This CDR3 has 15 amino acids. V lost 9 bases and J lost 1, with 19 bases in between. Germline CDR1 MNHEY, CDR2 SMNVEV (reference sequence). The CDR3 protein is CASCPNRASSYEQYF. The CDR3 DNA reads TGTGCCAGTTGCCCTAACAGGGCCTCTTCCTACGAGCAGTACTTC.

The rearrangement links TRBV3-1 (or the pseudogene TRBV3-2) to TRBJ1-1; D is unclear. CDR3 length: 15 residues. V lost 1 base, J lost 3 bases, and 12 bases lay in between. The germline CDR1 and CDR2 sequences are LGHDT and YNNKEL (reference sequence). CDR3 loop: CASSQGQAWDTEAFF. CDR3 nucleotide sequence: TGTGCCAGCAGCCAAGGTCAGGCTTGGGACACTGAAGCTTTCTTT.

This clone showed up just a few times. V gene TRBV7-8 combines with J gene TRBJ1-1; unclear D gene. This CDR3 spans 16 amino acids. V lost 1 base, J lost 1 base, and 13 bases lay in between. Germline V gene sequence: CDR1 SGHVS, CDR2 FQNEAQ. The CDR3 DNA follows: TGTGCCAGCAGCTTAGAGGGCCATGTGCGGAACACTGAAGCTTTCTTT. Its translation: CASSLEGHVRNTEAFF.

The chain couples TRBV11-2 to TRBJ1-1; the D is unclear. Germline loops: CDR1 SGHAT, CDR2 FQNNGV. This CDR3 comprises 10 residues. V shed 6 bases and J shed 7 bases, with 6 bases lying between them. This CDR3 is CASREVEAFF. CDR3 coding DNA: TGTGCCAGCAGAGAAGTTGAAGCTTTCTTT.

The chain couples TRBV6-6 to TRBJ2-6, with 8 bases lining up with TRBD1. Per germline, CDR1 MNHNY and CDR2 SVGAGI (reference sequence). J gave up 2 bases and V 6 bases, and 6 bases lay outside the gene matches. The CDR3 is made up of 16 amino acids. The CDR3 is CASSSDRGTGANVLTF. CDR3 nucleotide sequence: TGTGCCAGCAGCTCCGACAGGGGCACTGGGGCCAACGTCCTGACTTTC.

The chain uses TRBV6-5 and TRBJ1-2; TRBD1 agrees at 7 bases. The germline gives CDR1 MNHEY, CDR2 SVGAGI. The V gene end was trimmed by 5 bases and the J gene end by 2 bases; junction bases not matched to a gene: 8. CDR3 length: 15 amino acids. The CDR3: CASSRAATGNYGYTF. The CDR3 nucleotides are TGTGCCAGCAGTAGAGCCGCGACAGGGAACTATGGCTACACCTTC.

V gene TRBV18 combines with J gene TRBJ2-3; TRBD2 matches 7 bases. Germline values: CDR1 KGHSH, CDR2 LQKENI. The ends lost 3 bases at V and 0 bases at J; junction bases unmatched: 3. The CDR3 spans 15 residues. The CDR3 spells CASSPLRESTDTQYF. In DNA, the CDR3 is TGTGCCAGCTCACCCCTGCGGGAGAGCACAGATACGCAGTATTTT.